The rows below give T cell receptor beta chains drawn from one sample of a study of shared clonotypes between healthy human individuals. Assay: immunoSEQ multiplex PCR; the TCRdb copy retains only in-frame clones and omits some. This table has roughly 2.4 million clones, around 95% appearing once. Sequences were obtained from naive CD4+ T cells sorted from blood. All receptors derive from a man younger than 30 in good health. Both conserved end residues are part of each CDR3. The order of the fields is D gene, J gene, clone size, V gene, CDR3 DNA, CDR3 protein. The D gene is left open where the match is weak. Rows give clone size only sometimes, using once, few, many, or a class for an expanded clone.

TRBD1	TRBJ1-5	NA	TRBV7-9	TGTGCCAGCAGCTCCGGACAGGGGGCAGGTCAGCCCCAGCATTTT	CASSSGQGAGQPQHF
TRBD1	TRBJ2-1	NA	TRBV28	TGTGCCAGCAGTTTATCCAGACAGGGGAGTATTTACAATGAGCAGTTCTTC	CASSLSRQGSIYNEQFF
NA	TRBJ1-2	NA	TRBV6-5	TGTGCCAGCAACCAAAGACAGGCTTCTAACTATGGCTACACCTTC	CASNQRQASNYGYTF
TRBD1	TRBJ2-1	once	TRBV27	TGTGCCAGCAGTCGCAGGACAGGGGGCAGTTGGTATGAGCAGTTCTTC	CASSRRTGGSWYEQFF
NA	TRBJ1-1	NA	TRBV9	TGTGCCAGCAGCCCTCGACAGGCGCCTAACACTGAAGCTTTCTTT	CASSPRQAPNTEAFF
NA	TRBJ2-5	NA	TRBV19	TGTGCCAGTAGTATGGTGTATCAGGGGCGAGAGACCCAGTACTTC	CASSMVYQGRETQYF
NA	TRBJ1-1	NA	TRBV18	TGTGCCAGCTCAGTTCAGGGGCACACTGAAGCTTTCTTT	CASSVQGHTEAFF
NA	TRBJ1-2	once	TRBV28	TGTGCCAGCAGTTTAATTGGGCAGGGAGGTGGGTATGGCTACACCTTC	CASSLIGQGGGYGYTF
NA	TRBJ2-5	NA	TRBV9	TGTGCCAGCAGCCCCCTGGGACCTAGGGAGACCCAGTACTTC	CASSPLGPRETQYF
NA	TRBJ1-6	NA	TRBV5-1	TGCGCCAGCAGCTTGGGGGGTGCGCGGAATTCACCCCTCCACTTT	CASSLGGARNSPLHF
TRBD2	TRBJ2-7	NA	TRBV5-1	TGCGCCAGCAGCTTGGGGCTAGCGGGAAACTACGCGCAGTACTTC	CASSLGLAGNYAQYF
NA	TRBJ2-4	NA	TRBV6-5	TGTGCCAGCAGTTACCAAAACATTCAGTACTTC	CASSYQNIQYF
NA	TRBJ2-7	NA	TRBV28	TGCGCATTGCGGGAAGGAGACTACGAGCAGTACTTC	CALREGDYEQYF
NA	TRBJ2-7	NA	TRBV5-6	TGTGCCAGCAGCCAGGGACTGATGGCAAGTTACGAGCAGTACTTC	CASSQGLMASYEQYF
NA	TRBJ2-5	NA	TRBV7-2	TGTGCCAGCAGCTTAGAGCCGGCTGCGGAGACCCAGTACTTC	CASSLEPAAETQYF
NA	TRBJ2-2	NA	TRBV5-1	TGCGCCAGCAGCTTGACTTCGACCTACACCGGGGAGCTGTTTTTT	CASSLTSTYTGELFF
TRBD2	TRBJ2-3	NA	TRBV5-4	TGTGCCAGCAGCTTGGGATTAGCGGGGGTGGCAGATACGCAGTATTTT	CASSLGLAGVADTQYF
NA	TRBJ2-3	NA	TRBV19	TGTGCCAGTAGTATGGGGCAGGGGCTAGCAGATACGCAGTATTTT	CASSMGQGLADTQYF
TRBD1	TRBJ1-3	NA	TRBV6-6	TGTGCCAGCAGCTCTTGGGACAGGAACCGAAACACCATATATTTT	CASSSWDRNRNTIYF
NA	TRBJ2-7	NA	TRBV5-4	TGTGCCAGCAGCTTGGAGGCGCACTACGAGCAGTACTTC	CASSLEAHYEQYF
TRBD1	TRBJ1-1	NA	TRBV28	TGTGCCAGCAGTCCCCTTAAGACAGGGACCACTGAAGCTTTCTTT	CASSPLKTGTTEAFF
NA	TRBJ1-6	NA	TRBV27	TGTGCCAGTAAGAACCGTAATTCACCCCTCCACTTT	CASKNRNSPLHF